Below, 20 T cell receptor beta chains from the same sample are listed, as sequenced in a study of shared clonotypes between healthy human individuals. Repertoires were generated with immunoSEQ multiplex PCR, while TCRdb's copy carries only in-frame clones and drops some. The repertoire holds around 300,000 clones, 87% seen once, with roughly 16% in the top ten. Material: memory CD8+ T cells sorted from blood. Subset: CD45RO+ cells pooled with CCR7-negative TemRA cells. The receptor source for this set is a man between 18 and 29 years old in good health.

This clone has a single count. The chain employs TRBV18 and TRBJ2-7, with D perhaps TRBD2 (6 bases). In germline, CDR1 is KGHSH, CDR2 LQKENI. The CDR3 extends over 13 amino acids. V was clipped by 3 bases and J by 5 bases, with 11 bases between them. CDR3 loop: CASSPPGSHEQYF. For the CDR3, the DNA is TGTGCCAGCTCACCCCCCGGGAGCCACGAGCAGTACTTC.

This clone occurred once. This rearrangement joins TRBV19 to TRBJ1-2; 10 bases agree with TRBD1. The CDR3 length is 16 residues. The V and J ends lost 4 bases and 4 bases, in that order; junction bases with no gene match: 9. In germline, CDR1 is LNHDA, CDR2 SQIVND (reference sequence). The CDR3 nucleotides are TGTGCCAGTAGTAACCCCCGGGACAGGGGAACCTATGGCTACACCTTC. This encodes CASSNPRDRGTYGYTF.

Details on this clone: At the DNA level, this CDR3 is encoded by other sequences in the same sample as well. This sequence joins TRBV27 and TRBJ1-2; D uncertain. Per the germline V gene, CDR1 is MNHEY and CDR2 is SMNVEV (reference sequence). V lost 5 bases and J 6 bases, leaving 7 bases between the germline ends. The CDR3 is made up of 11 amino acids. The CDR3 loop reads CASSDGDGYTF. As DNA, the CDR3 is TGTGCCAGCAGTGACGGGGATGGCTACACCTTC.

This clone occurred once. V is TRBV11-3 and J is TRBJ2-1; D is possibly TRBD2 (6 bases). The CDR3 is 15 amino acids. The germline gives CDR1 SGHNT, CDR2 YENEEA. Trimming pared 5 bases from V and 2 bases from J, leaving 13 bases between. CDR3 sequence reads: CASSPRVAAYNEQFF. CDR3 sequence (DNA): TGTGCCAGCAGCCCGAGGGTAGCGGCCTACAATGAGCAGTTCTTC.

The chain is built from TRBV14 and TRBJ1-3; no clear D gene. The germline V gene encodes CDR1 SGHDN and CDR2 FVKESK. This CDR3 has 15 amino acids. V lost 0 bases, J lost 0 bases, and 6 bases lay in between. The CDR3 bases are TGTGCCAGCAGCCAAGAGAGGAACTCTGGAAACACCATATATTTT. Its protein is CASSQERNSGNTIYF.

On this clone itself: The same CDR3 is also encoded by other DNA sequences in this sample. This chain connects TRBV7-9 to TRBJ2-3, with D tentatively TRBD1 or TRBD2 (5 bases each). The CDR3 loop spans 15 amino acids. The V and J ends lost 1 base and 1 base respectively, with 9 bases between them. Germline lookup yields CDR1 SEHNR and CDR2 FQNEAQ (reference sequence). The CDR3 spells CASSLVLGGTDTQYF. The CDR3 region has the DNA TGTGCCAGCAGCTTAGTTCTGGGGGGCACAGATACGCAGTATTTT.

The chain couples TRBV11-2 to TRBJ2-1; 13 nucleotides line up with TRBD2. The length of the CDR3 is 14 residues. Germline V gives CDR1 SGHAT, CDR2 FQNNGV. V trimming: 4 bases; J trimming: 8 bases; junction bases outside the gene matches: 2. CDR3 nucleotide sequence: TGTGCCAGCAGCTGGGGGACTAGCGGGGATGAGCAGTTCTTC. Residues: CASSWGTSGDEQFF.

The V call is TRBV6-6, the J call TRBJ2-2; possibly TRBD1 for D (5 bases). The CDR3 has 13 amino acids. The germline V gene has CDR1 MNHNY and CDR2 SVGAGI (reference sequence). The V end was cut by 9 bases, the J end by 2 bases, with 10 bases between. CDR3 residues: CASKDTNTGELFF. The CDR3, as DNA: TGTGCCAGTAAGGACACAAACACCGGGGAGCTGTTTTTT.

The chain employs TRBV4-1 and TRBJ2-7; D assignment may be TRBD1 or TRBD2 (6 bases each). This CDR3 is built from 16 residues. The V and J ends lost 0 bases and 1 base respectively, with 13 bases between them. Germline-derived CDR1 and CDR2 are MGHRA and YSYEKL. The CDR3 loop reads CASSQEGQGTSYEQYF. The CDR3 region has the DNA TGCGCCAGCAGCCAAGAGGGGCAGGGGACTTCCTACGAGCAGTACTTC.

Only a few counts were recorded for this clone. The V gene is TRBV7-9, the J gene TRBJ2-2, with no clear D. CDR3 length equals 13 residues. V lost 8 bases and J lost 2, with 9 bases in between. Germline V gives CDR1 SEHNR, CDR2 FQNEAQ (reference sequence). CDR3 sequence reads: CASSDSNTGELFF. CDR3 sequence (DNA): TGTGCCAGCTCAGATTCTAACACCGGGGAGCTGTTTTTT.

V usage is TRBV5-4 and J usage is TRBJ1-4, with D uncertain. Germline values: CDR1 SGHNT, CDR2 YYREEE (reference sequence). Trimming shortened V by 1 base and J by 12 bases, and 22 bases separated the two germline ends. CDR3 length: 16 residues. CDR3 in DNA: TGTGCCAGCAGCTTGTGGGCTGGAAGGGTAGTGAGGCAACTGTTTTTT. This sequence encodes CASSLWAGRVVRQLFF.

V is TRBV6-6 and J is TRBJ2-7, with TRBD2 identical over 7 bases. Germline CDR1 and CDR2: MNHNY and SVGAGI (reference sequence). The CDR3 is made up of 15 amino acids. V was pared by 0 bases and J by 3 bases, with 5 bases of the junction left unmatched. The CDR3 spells CASSYSLQRDYEQYF. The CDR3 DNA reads TGTGCCAGCAGTTACTCACTCCAGCGGGACTACGAGCAGTACTTC.

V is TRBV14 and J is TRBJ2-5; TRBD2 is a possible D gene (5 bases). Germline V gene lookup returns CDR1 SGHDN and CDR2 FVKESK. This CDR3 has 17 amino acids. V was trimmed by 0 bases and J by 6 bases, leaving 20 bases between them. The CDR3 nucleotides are TGTGCCAGCAGCCAAGATCTGGAGGCTGGGTTTAGGAAGACCCAGTACTTC. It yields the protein CASSQDLEAGFRKTQYF. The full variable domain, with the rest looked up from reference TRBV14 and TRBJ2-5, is EAGVTQFPSHSVIEKGQTVTLRCDPISGHDNLYWYRRVMGKEIKFLLHFVKESKQDESGMPNNRFLAERTGGTYSTLKVQPAELEDSGVYFCASSQDLEAGFRKTQYFGPGTRLLVL.

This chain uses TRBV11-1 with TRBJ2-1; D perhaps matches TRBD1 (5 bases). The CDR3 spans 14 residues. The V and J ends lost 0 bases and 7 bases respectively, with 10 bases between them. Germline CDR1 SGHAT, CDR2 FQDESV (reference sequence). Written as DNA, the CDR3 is TGTGCCAGCAGCTTAGCGGGGCCAGGAAATGAGCAGTTCTTC. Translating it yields CASSLAGPGNEQFF.

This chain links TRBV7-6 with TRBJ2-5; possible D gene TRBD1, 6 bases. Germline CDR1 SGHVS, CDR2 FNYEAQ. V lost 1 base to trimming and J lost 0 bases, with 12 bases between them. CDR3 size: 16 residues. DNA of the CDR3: TGTGCCAGCAGCTTAGGGGCAGGGGAGTACCAAGAGACCCAGTACTTC. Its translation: CASSLGAGEYQETQYF.

The CDR3 spells CAISPLSNGPQGNWPPLHF. The CDR3 DNA follows: TGTGCCATCAGTCCCCTATCCAACGGGCCACAGGGAAATTGGCCACCCCTCCACTTT. V usage is TRBV10-3 and J usage is TRBJ1-6; tentative D call: TRBD1 (6 bases). Germline CDR1 reads ENHRY; CDR2 reads SYGVKD. Trimming took off 5 bases at V and 11 bases at J, with 31 bases between the two ends. The CDR3 consists of 19 residues.

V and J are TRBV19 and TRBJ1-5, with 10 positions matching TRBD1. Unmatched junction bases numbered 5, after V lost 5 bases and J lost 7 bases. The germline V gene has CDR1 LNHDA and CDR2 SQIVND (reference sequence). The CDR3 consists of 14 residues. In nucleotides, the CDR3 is TGTGCCAGTAGTCCGGGACAGGGGAACCAGCCCCAGCATTTT. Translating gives CASSPGQGNQPQHF.

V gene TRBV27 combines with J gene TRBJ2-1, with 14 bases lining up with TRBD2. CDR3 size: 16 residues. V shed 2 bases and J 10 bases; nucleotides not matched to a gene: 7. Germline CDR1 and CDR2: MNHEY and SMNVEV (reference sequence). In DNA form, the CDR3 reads TGTGCCAGCAGTTTAACCGGGACTAGCGGGAGTCAGGAGCAGTTCTTC. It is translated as CASSLTGTSGSQEQFF.

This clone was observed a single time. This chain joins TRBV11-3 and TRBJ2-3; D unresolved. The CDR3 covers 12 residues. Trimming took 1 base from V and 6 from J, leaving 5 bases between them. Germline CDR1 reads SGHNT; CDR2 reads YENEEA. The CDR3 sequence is CASSLGEDTQYF. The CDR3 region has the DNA TGTGCCAGCAGCTTAGGAGAGGATACGCAGTATTTT.

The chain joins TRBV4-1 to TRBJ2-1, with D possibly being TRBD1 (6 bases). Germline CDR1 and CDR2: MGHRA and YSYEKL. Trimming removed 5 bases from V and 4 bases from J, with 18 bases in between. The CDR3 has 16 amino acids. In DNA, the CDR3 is TGCGCCAGCAGCTATCGACAGGAGCTAGCATACAATGAGCAGTTCTTC. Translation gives CASSYRQELAYNEQFF.